Each of the 10 T cell receptor beta chains below was sequenced from the same sample in a study of T-cell memory formation after mild COVID-19. TCRdb reprocessed the 5' RACE reads with MiXCR, giving one entry per CDR3 protein. The sample gives 68,000 or so distinct CDR3 sequences, 16% of which show up once; roughly 33% is in the top ten. The sequenced sample consisted of PBMCs or a T cell subset sorted from them (not recorded which). All receptors come from an adult woman who had mild COVID-19 (a few samples of this study predate the infection). Cell type and time point are not known.

The chain uses TRBV7-9 and TRBJ2-5; D is uncertain. CDR3 length: 14 amino acids. CDR1 SEHNR and CDR2 FQNEAQ come from the germline V gene (reference sequence). Trimming stripped 5 bases from V and 5 bases from J, with 15 bases between. The CDR3 loop reads CASSLDGLRETQYF. In DNA form, the CDR3 reads TGTGCCAGCAGCCTAGATGGTTTGCGGGAGACCCAGTACTTC.

V and J are TRBV19 and TRBJ2-1; the match to TRBD2 covers 9 bases. The CDR3 is 13 amino acids. V gave up 6 bases and J gave up 7 bases; unmatched junction bases: 4. Germline assignment: CDR1 LNHDA and CDR2 SQIVND (reference sequence). Here the CDR3 reads CASSSGRWNEQFF. The CDR3 bases are TGTGCCAGTAGCAGCGGGAGGTGGAATGAGCAGTTCTTC.

The rearrangement uses TRBV29-1 and TRBJ1-1; TRBD1 is a possible D gene (6 bases). Germline assignment: CDR1 SQVTM and CDR2 ANQGSEA. The CDR3 sequence is 15 residues long. Trimming shortened V by 2 bases and J by 6 bases, and 19 bases separated the two germline ends. The CDR3 DNA reads as TGCAGCGTTGAAAATGGAGGGCAGGGGAGTGCTGAAGCTTTCTTT. It specifies CSVENGGQGSAEAFF.

This clonotype was seen more than once but under ten times. The rearrangement uses TRBV9 and TRBJ2-3, with 8 bases that match TRBD2. Per germline, CDR1 SGDLS and CDR2 YYNGEE. CDR3 length: 16 residues. Germline trimming cut 5 bases from V and 4 bases from J; bases unmatched to any gene: 12. CDR3 sequence reads: CASSRGGTIAADTQYF. CDR3 DNA: TGTGCCAGCAGTCGGGGGGGGACTATAGCAGCAGATACGCAGTATTTT.

This clonotype was counted many times. The rearrangement links TRBV19 to TRBJ2-7; D remains ambiguous. Germline CDR1 reads LNHDA; CDR2 reads SQIVND (reference sequence). The CDR3 is 16 amino acids. V lost 6 bases and J lost 3, with 21 bases in between. The CDR3 is CASSWGRLGSGYEQYF. The CDR3 DNA follows: TGTGCCAGTAGCTGGGGTCGGCTGGGTTCGGGCTACGAGCAGTACTTC.

This clonotype appeared many times. This chain connects TRBV5-6 to TRBJ2-7; D remains unclear. The V end was cut by 2 bases, the J end by 1 base, with 10 bases between. Germline CDR1 SGHDT, CDR2 YYEEEE. This CDR3 is 14 amino acids long. CDR3 nucleotide sequence: TGTGCCAGCAGCTTTGAGGTGGATTCCTACGAGCAGTACTTC. Amino acid sequence: CASSFEVDSYEQYF.

This chain connects TRBV2 to TRBJ2-5, with D tentatively TRBD2 (6 bases). Trimming took off 3 bases at V and 1 base at J, with 12 bases between the two ends. The CDR3 consists of 15 residues. Germline V lookup: CDR1 SNHLY, CDR2 FYNNEI. The CDR3 DNA follows: TGTGCCAGCAGTGAGATCACGGGACTCCAAGAGACCCAGTACTTC. Protein: CASSEITGLQETQYF.

The chain carries TRBV11-2 and TRBJ2-3, with D possibly being TRBD2 (6 bases). Trimming cost V 6 bases and J 0 bases, with 19 bases left between them. Germline V gives CDR1 SGHAT, CDR2 FQNNGV. This CDR3 is 17 amino acids long. The CDR3 DNA reads TGTGCCAGCAGGGATATTGTGGCGGGACCTAGCACAGATACGCAGTATTTT. It specifies CASRDIVAGPSTDTQYF.

This clonotype showed up many times. The rearrangement joins TRBV7-9 to TRBJ2-7; TRBD1 aligns across 7 bases. Looked up from germline, CDR1 is SEHNR and CDR2 is FQNEAQ (reference sequence). The CDR3 sequence is 15 residues long. The V gene end was trimmed by 6 bases and the J gene end by 0 bases; junction bases not matched to a gene: 8. The CDR3 reads CASRYGTALSYEQYF. DNA of the CDR3: TGTGCCAGCAGATACGGGACAGCCCTCTCCTACGAGCAGTACTTC.

The sample holds a few counts of this clonotype. The genes are TRBV10-3 and TRBJ2-7, with D possibly matching TRBD1 (6 bases). The germline gives CDR1 ENHRY, CDR2 SYGVKD. This CDR3 has 14 residues. V was cut by 3 bases and J by 4 bases, with 13 bases left in between. This CDR3 is CAISENGGEYEQYF. The DNA for the CDR3 is TGTGCCATCAGTGAAAATGGGGGCGAGTACGAGCAGTACTTC.